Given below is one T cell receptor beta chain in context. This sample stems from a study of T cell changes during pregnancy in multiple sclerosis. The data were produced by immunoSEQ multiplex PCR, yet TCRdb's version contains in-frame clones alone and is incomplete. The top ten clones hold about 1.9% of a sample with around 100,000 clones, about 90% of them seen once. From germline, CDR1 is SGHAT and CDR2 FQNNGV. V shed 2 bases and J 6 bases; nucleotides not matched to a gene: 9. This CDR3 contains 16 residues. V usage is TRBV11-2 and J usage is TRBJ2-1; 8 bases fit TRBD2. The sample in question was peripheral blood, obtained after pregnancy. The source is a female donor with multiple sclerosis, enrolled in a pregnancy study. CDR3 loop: CASSLITGGLGNEQFF. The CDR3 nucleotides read TGTGCCAGCAGCTTAATTACGGGGGGGTTGGGCAATGAGCAGTTCTTC.